These 8 T cell receptor beta chains share one sample of origin, sequenced in a study of graft-versus-host responses after intestinal transplantation (TCRdb year 2021). The library was obtained by the immunoSEQ multiplex PCR assay. TCRdb carries this immuneACCESS record with in-frame sequences only. Its versions omit some clonotypes, under half of them owing to an unresolved V gene in the studies checked, with the rest unexplained. The sample table records 95,000 to 110,000 clones; approximately 93% of these occur just once. Jointly, the top ten make up around 1% of the sample. Sample time point, as interpreted from the label and publication: cells obtained before transplantation from donor or recipient. The antigens of these receptors remain unknown. The specimen was unstimulated CD8+ T cells sorted from spleen or lymph node cells, collected before intestinal transplant. The receptor source for this set is a human donor who received an intestinal transplant.

V usage is TRBV7-8 and J usage is TRBJ2-5; D unresolved. Deletions cut 5 bases from V and 5 bases from J, with 18 bases between. The CDR3 spans 15 residues. CDR1 SGHVS and CDR2 FQNEAQ come from the germline V gene. CDR3 amino acids: CASSPLGSYLETQYF. CDR3 in DNA: TGTGCCAGCAGCCCCTTGGGCAGTTACTTGGAGACCCAGTACTTC.

The V call is TRBV21-1, the J call TRBJ1-5; the D call in the table, TRBD1, was not verified against the DNA. TRBV21-1 is given as a pseudogene. The CDR3 length is 14 residues. For the CDR3, the DNA is TGTGCCAGCCCCGCTATTAGGGGGAATCAGCCCCAGCATTTT. Amino acids: CASPAIRGNQPQHF.

This chain joins TRBV11-3 and TRBJ1-5; D remains ambiguous. This CDR3 contains 15 residues. The germline CDR1 and CDR2 sequences are SGHNT and YENEEA. Deletions cut 1 base from V and 0 bases from J, with 7 bases between. CDR3 in DNA: TGTGCCAGCAGCTTAGGCCAGCATAGCAATCAGCCCCAGCATTTT. Amino acid sequence: CASSLGQHSNQPQHF.

The chain has TRBV19 and TRBJ1-2; D gene ambiguous. The V gene's germline CDR1 is LNHDA and CDR2 SQIVND (reference sequence). The CDR3 sequence is 13 residues long. The germline V and J ends were trimmed by 9 bases and 7 bases, with 18 bases remaining between them. The CDR3 nucleotides are TGTGCCAGCCGAGCGGGAGGCCCCTTTGGCTACACCTTC. Translating it yields CASRAGGPFGYTF.

This rearrangement joins TRBV6-5 to TRBJ2-2; D remains unclear. The V end was cut by 5 bases, the J end by 6 bases, with 10 bases between. Germline V gene lookup returns CDR1 MNHEY and CDR2 SVGAGI. This CDR3 contains 13 residues. In DNA, the CDR3 is TGTGCCAGCAGTCACCAGGTAGCCGGGGAGCTGTTTTTT. It is translated as CASSHQVAGELFF.

The V gene is TRBV27, the J gene TRBJ1-1; D gene unclear. This CDR3 is built from 14 residues. V was clipped by 2 bases and J by 4 bases, with 11 bases between them. CDR1 is MNHEY, CDR2 SMNVEV, per germline (reference sequence). The CDR3 DNA reads as TGTGCCAGCAGTTTAACGGGGTTGGGCACTGAAGCTTTCTTT. Translated: CASSLTGLGTEAFF.

CDR3 residues: CAVQGGAMNTQYF. CDR3 coding DNA: TGTGCAGTCCAAGGGGGGGCCATGAATACGCAGTATTTT. The chain has TRBV2 and TRBJ2-3, with D possibly being TRBD2 (7 bases). Germline-derived CDR1 and CDR2 are SNHLY and FYNNEI. The length of the CDR3 is 13 residues.

The gene calls are TRBV5-6 and TRBJ1-2, with D possibly being TRBD1 (5 bases). CDR1 is SGHDT, CDR2 YYEEEE, per germline. The V gene lost 0 bases and the J gene lost 5 bases, with 17 bases spanning the gap. The CDR3 is 16 residues long. The CDR3 loop is CASSLGSGTLEYGYTF. DNA of the CDR3: TGTGCCAGCAGCTTGGGGTCCGGGACCTTAGAGTATGGCTACACCTTC.